This T cell receptor beta chain was documented in a study of shared clonotypes between healthy human individuals. Study findings and constraints: Large sequencing depth failed to make sorted-subset sequencing complete, rarefaction showed. Larger richness was generally estimated for naive than memory subsets.

Concerning this clone itself: Its antigen is unidentified.

The protocol was immunoSEQ multiplex PCR, while the TCRdb copy is restricted to in-frame clones and leaves out a portion. Among about 2 million clones, about 94% were seen once, and the ten largest hold roughly 1.2%. Only CD45RO-negative cells positively selected for CCR7 counted as naive CD8 cells, so terminally differentiated effector memory CD45RA+ cells were excluded. CDR1 is GTSNPN and CDR2 is SVGIG in the germline V gene (reference sequence). The ends were cut back, 0 bases at V and 4 bases at J, with 12 bases in the middle. The CDR3 is 14 residues long. The sequencing input was naive CD8+ T cells sorted from blood. This sequence joins TRBV30 and TRBJ1-2; D ambiguous. The clonotype originates from a man aged 18-30 years in good health. The CDR3 protein is CAWSVGDNTYGYTF. CDR3 in DNA: TGTGCCTGGAGTGTTGGTGACAATACCTATGGCTACACCTTC.